These T cell receptor beta chains were read from a single sample in a study of memory CD4+ T cells and cytomegalovirus serostatus. The repertoire was sequenced with immunoSEQ multiplex PCR; TCRdb's copy has only in-frame clones and lacks some. The sample includes tens of thousands of clones, roughly 80% of them seen just once. Specimen: memory CD4+ T cells from blood. These receptors all come from an adult in good health and CMV-seronegative. The CDR3 runs from the conserved cysteine through the conserved F or W. Each record gives: V gene, clone size, CDR3 protein. Clone size is stated in some rows and not others, as once, few, many or a class when expanded.

V: TRBV6-5; size: once; CDR3: CASSEGQNTGELFF
V: TRBV28; size: .; CDR3: CASSSPETGAYGYTF
V: TRBV5-8; size: .; CDR3: CASSVLGGDLNTEAFF
V: TRBV19; size: few; CDR3: CASNVEGQVTEAFF
V: TRBV4-1; size: .; CDR3: CASSRSLAEEQYF
V: TRBV27; size: .; CDR3: CASSLSRLTEAFF
V: TRBV6-1; size: .; CDR3: CASSLGQGAHQPQHF
V: TRBV29-1; size: medium-sized; CDR3: CSGGGGYDTEAFF
V: TRBV7-8; size: .; CDR3: CASRRGRGGKNIQYF
V: TRBV27; size: .; CDR3: CASSIQGRRGIAFF
V: TRBV7-6; size: few; CDR3: CASSLVPGSMAGELFF
V: TRBV10-2; size: .; CDR3: CASSGLAGGASTDTQYF
V: TRBV5-5; size: .; CDR3: CASSITWGENSPLHF
V: TRBV5-1; size: .; CDR3: CASSPGQGTYGYTF
V: TRBV15; size: .; CDR3: CATNTGTRDSPLHF
V: TRBV4-3; size: .; CDR3: CASSQGPGQAGGTEAFF
V: TRBV18; size: .; CDR3: CASSPPRGLMNTEAFF
V: TRBV5-1; size: once; CDR3: CASSSGGGQVYEQYF
V: TRBV7-9; size: .; CDR3: CASSLSGGAKGEQYF
V: TRBV7-8; size: .; CDR3: CASRQGTSGNTIYF
V: TRBV7-2; size: .; CDR3: CASSLRGGSNQPQHF
V: TRBV28; size: few; CDR3: CASSTPVAGTDTQYF
V: TRBV5-1; size: .; CDR3: CASSPNGGFGVGYTF
V: TRBV14; size: .; CDR3: CASSQETGNRETQYF
V: TRBV5-1; size: .; CDR3: CASSLSLAKYNEQFF
V: TRBV7-9; size: .; CDR3: CASRPWNSGANVLTF
V: TRBV19; size: few; CDR3: CASSIADEQFF